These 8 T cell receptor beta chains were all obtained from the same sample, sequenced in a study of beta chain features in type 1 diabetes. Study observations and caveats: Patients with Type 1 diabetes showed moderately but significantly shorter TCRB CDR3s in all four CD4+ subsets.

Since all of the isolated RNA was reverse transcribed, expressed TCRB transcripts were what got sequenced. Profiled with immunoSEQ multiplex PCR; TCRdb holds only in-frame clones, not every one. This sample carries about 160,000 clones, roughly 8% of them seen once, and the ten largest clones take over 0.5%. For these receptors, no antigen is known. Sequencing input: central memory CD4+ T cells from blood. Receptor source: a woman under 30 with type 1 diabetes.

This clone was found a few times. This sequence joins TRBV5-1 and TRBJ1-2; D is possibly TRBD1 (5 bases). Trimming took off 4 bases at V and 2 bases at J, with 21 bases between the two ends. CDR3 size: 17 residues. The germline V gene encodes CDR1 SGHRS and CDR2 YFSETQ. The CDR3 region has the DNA TGCGCCAGCAGCCCGAGCCCCTCGGAGGGGTGGAACTATGGCTACACCTTC. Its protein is CASSPSPSEGWNYGYTF.

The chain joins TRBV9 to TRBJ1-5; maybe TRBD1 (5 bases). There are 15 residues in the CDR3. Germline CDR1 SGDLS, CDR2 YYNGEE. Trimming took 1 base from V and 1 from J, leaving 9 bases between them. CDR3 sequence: CASSVTGGSNQPQHF. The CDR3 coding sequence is TGTGCCAGCAGCGTAACGGGGGGGAGCAATCAGCCCCAGCATTTT.

DNA for the CDR3: TGTGCCAGCAGCTTAGATTCGACAGGTCCCTACGAGCAGTACTTC. This sequence encodes CASSLDSTGPYEQYF. The chain employs TRBV7-2 and TRBJ2-7; possibly TRBD1 for D (6 bases). Germline lookup yields CDR1 SGHTA and CDR2 FQGNSA. CDR3 length: 15 amino acids. Trimming pared 1 base from V and 2 bases from J, leaving 12 bases between. Together with reference TRBV7-2 and TRBJ2-7, the CDR3 gives the full variable domain: GAGVSQSPSNKVTEKGKDVELRCDPISGHTALYWYRQSLGQGLEFLIYFQGNSAPDKSGLPSDRFSAERTGGSVSTLTIQRTQQEDSAVYLCASSLDSTGPYEQYFGPGTRLTVT.

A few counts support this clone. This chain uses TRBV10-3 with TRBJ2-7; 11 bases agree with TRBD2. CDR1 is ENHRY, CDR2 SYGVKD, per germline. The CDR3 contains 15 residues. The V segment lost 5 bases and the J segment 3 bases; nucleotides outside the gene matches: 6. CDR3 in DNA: TGTGCCATCAGTAGTAAACTAGCGGGGGACTACGAGCAGTACTTC. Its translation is CAISSKLAGDYEQYF.

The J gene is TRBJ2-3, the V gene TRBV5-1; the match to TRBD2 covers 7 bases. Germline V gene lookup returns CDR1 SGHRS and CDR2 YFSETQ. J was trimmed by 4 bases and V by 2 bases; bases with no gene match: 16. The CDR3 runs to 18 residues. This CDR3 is CASSLLPPGLSLADTQYF. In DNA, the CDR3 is TGCGCCAGCAGCTTACTACCCCCGGGACTATCCCTCGCAGATACGCAGTATTTT. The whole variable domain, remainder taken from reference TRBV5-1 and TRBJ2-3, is KAGVTQTPRYLIKTRGQQVTLSCSPISGHRSVSWYQQTPGQGLQFLFEYFSETQRNKGNFPGRFSGRQFSNSRSEMNVSTLELGDSALYLCASSLLPPGLSLADTQYFGPGTRLTVL.

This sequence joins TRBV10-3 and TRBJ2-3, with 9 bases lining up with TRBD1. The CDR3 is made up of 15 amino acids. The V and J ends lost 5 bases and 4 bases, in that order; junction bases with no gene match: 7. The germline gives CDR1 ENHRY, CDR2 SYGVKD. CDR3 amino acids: CAISSQGAQSDTQYF. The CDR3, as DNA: TGTGCCATCAGTTCACAGGGGGCGCAGTCAGATACGCAGTATTTT.

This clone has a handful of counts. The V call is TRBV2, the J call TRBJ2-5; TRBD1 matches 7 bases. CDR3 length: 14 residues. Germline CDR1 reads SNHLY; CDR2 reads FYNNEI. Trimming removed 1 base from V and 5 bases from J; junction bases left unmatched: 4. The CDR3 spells CASSEGQGGETQYF. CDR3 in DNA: TGTGCCAGCAGTGAAGGACAGGGTGGTGAGACCCAGTACTTC.

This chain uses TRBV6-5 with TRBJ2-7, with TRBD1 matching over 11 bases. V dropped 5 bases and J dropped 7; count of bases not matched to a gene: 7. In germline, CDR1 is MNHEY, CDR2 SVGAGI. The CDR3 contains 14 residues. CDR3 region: CASSPGQGAREQYF. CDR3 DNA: TGTGCCAGCAGTCCCGGACAGGGGGCTCGTGAGCAGTACTTC.